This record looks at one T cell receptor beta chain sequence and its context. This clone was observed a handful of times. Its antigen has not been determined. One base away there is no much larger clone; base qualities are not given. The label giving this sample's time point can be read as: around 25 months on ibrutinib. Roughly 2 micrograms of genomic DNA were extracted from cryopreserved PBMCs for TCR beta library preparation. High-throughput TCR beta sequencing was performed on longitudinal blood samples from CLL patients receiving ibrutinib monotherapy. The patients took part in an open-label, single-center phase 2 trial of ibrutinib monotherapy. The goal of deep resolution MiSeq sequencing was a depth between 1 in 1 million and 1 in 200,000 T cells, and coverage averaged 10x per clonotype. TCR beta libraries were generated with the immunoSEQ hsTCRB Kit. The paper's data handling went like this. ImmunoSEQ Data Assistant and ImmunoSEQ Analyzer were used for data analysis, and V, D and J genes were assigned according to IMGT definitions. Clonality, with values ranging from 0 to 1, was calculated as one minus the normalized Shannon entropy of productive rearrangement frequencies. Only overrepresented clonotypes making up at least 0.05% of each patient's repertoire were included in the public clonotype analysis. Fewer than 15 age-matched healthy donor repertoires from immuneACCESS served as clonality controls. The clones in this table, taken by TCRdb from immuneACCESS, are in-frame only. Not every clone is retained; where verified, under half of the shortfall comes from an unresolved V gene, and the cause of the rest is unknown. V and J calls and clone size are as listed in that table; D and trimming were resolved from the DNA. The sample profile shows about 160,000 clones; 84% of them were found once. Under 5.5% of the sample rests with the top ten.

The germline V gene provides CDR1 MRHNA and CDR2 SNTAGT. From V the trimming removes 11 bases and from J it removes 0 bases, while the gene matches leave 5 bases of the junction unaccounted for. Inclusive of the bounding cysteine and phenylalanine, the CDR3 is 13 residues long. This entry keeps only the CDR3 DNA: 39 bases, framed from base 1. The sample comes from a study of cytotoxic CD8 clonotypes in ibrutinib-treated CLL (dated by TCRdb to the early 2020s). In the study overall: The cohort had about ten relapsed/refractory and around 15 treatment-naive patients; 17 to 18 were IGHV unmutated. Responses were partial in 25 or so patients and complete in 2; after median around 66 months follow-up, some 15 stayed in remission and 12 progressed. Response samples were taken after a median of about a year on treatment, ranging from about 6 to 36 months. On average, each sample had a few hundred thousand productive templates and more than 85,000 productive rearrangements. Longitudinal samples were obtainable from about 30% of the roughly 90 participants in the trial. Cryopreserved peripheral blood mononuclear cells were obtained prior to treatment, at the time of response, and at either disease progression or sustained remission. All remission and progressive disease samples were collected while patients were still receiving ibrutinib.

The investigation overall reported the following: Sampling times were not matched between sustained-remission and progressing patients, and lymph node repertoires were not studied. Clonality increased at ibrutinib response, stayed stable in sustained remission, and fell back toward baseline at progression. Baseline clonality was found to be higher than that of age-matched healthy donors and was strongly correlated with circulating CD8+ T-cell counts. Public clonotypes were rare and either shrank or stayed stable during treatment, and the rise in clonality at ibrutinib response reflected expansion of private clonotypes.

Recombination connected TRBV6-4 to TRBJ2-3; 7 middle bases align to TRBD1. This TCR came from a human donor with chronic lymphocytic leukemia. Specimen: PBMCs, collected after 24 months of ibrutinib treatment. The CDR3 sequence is CARQGVSTDTQYF. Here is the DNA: TGTGCCCGCCAGGGGGTTAGCACAGATACGCAGTATTTT.